This TCR beta chain was captured by sequencing in a study of graft-versus-host responses after intestinal transplantation. Clones were sequenced by immunoSEQ multiplex PCR, and TCRdb holds only the in-frame ones, with some missing. The table lists approximately 71,000 clones, more than 80% of them singletons. In the case of this clone: The antigen remains unidentified.

This TCR was sampled from a human donor who received an intestinal transplant. Sequences were derived from unstimulated CD8+ T cells sorted from spleen or lymph node cells, sampled before intestinal transplant.

CDR3 bases: TGCGCCAGCAGCTCCAATCCGCAGACACGGAACAATGAGCAGTTCTTC. It translates to CASSSNPQTRNNEQFF. The genes are TRBV5-1 and TRBJ2-1, with D unresolved. Trimming shortened V by 3 bases and J by 5 bases, and 18 bases separated the two germline ends. This CDR3 region has 16 residues. Germline CDR1 and CDR2: SGHRS and YFSETQ.